This T cell receptor beta chain was profiled in a study of cytomegalovirus exposure and HLA in healthy donors. The CDR3 sequence is 16 residues long. V trimming: 1 base; J trimming: 2 bases; junction bases outside the gene matches: 7. Germline CDR1 reads LNHDA; CDR2 reads SQIVND (reference sequence). Researchers ran the PCR with 60 Vbeta and 13 Jbeta primers. Assay: immunoSEQ multiplex PCR; the TCRdb copy retains only in-frame clones and omits some. The sample includes about 51,000 clones, 81% seen only once; the top ten take about 2.5%. The V call is TRBV19, the J call TRBJ1-2, with 7 positions matching TRBD1. The sample taken for sequencing was PBMCs. This clonotype was sampled from a boy between 5 and 17 years old in good health and CMV-seropositive. CDR3 in amino acids: CASSIGVTGWNYGYTF. The DNA for the CDR3 is TGTGCCAGTAGTATAGGAGTGACAGGGTGGAACTATGGCTACACCTTC.